The following is a T cell receptor beta chain sequence with its context. Authors' processing steps: For nucleated cells, counts were estimated from reference gene primer amplification. TCRdb's copy holds only in-frame clones and misses some; the assay was immunoSEQ multiplex PCR. D and trimming come from the DNA, and the V and J calls and clone size come from that table. Of about 59,000 clones in the sample, under 80% were seen once. The entry originates in a study of blood T cell repertoires in COVID-19. Overall study context: Acute-phase and convalescent COVID-19 samples originated in the United States, Italy and Spain. Sources were T cells, B-cell-depleted T cells, or PBMCs; the material itself was cDNA or gDNA.

Germline CDR1 is SGDLS and CDR2 is YYNGEE. Trimming left V 3 bases short and J 8 bases short, with 21 bases between. This CDR3 has 15 amino acids. The chain is built from TRBV9 and TRBJ2-7; D perhaps matches TRBD2 (6 bases). The sample comprised peripheral blood. The TCR sequence derives from a human donor in a cohort sampled during active COVID-19. This chain's CDR3 is CASSDRSGLRRKQYF. In nucleotides, the CDR3 is TGTGCCAGCAGCGACCGGAGCGGGCTCCGAAGGAAGCAGTACTTC.